Only a few counts were recorded for the clone carrying this T cell receptor (beta chain). Its antigen is not identified. This sample was included in a study of cytomegalovirus exposure and HLA in healthy donors. Study summary: Around 80 million unique TCRs from HLA-typed donors were held in an early data release. Study results and caveats: Being indistinguishable, some V segments were excluded, TRBV6-2 and TRBV6-3 among them. There were several of the most significant clusters that appeared linked to common viral pathogens in a later analysis.

Trimming at V came to 0 bases and at J to 5 bases, leaving 8 bases not matched to a gene. Germline V gives CDR1 SGDLS, CDR2 YYNGEE. The CDR3 is made up of 16 amino acids. The study ran its PCR with 60 Vbeta and 13 Jbeta primers. Assay used: immunoSEQ multiplex PCR; TCRdb lists only in-frame clones, some missing. Among more than 150,000 clones listed, roughly three quarters were seen once. The chain combines TRBV9 with TRBJ1-2, with 9 bases fitting TRBD1. The TCR was taken from a woman in her twenties or thirties in good health and CMV-seropositive. Sequencing input: PBMCs. The CDR3: CASSVGGDRAAYGYTF. DNA for the CDR3: TGTGCCAGCAGCGTAGGAGGGGACAGGGCCGCGTATGGCTACACCTTC.